This TCR beta chain is from a study of human T cells and chemical hapten exposure. Someone pulled total RNA out of unfractionated whole blood. The V end lost 6 bases, the J end lost 7 bases, and 13 bases lay between the germline ends. This CDR3 contains 13 residues. Per the germline V gene, CDR1 is ENHRY and CDR2 is SYGVKD. Individual cDNA molecules received unique molecular identifiers in the library. One entry per CDR3 protein results from TCRdb running MiXCR on the 5' RACE reads. In the table there are tens of thousands of distinct CDR3 sequences, roughly 8.4% of which are singletons. In its sample, this clonotype was seen many times.

The clonotype originates from a male donor in good health. J is TRBJ2-1 and V is TRBV10-3, with D perhaps matching TRBD2 (5 bases). CDR3 residues: CAIRARVANEQFF. The CDR3, as DNA: TGTGCCATCAGGGCAAGGGTAGCGAATGAGCAGTTCTTC.